The next 22 T cell receptor beta chains were all read from a single sample in a study of T-cell reconstitution after alpha-beta-depleted transplantation in children. Preparation of the TCRbeta library involved a method that used unique molecular identifiers. TCRdb recomputed calls from the PCR reads with MiXCR, one row per CDR3 protein. The sample holds hundreds of thousands of distinct CDR3 sequences; approximately 20% are singletons and the top ten take about 3.1%. Material: PBMCs from the stem cell graft donor, obtained from the stem cell graft. The receptors derive from a human donor who donated a stem cell graft to a child with acute lymphoblastic leukemia.

This clonotype was observed at least ten times. The chain has TRBV12-3 or TRBV12-4 and TRBJ1-1, with 9 bases that match TRBD1. The V segment lost 5 bases and the J segment 3 bases; nucleotides outside the gene matches: 1. The CDR3 is 13 residues long. The CDR3 protein is CASSRTGDTEAFF. CDR3 DNA: TGTGCCAGCAGTAGGACAGGGGACACTGAAGCTTTCTTT.

V gene TRBV3-1 combines with J gene TRBJ2-3; 9 bases line up with TRBD2. V gave up 1 base and J gave up 3 bases; unmatched junction bases: 8. The CDR3 contains 17 residues. Germline values: CDR1 LGHDT, CDR2 YNNKEL (reference sequence). In DNA form, the CDR3 reads TGTGCCAGCAGCCAAGTTAGCGGGAGAGGGTGGACAGATACGCAGTATTTT. Protein sequence: CASSQVSGRGWTDTQYF.

This chain links TRBV5-1 with TRBJ2-7; no reliable D call. V shed 0 bases and J shed 1 base, with 8 bases lying between them. Germline V CDR1 and CDR2: SGHRS, YFSETQ. The CDR3 runs 14 residues. This CDR3 is CASSLAYGSYEQYF. The CDR3 DNA sequence: TGCGCCAGCAGCTTGGCCTACGGTTCCTACGAGCAGTACTTC.

The chain is built from TRBV25-1 and TRBJ2-1, with D possibly being TRBD1 or TRBD2 (5 bases each). Germline CDR1 is MGHDK and CDR2 is SYGVNS. CDR3 length equals 14 residues. V was pared by 1 base and J by 4 bases, with 8 bases between. The chain's CDR3 is CASSEWGGYNEQFF. The CDR3, as DNA: TGTGCCAGCAGTGAATGGGGCGGGTACAATGAGCAGTTCTTC.

The V call is TRBV5-1, the J call TRBJ1-5, with TRBD1 identical over 10 bases. Germline V gene data show CDR1 as SGHRS and CDR2 as YFSETQ. With V trimmed by 7 bases and J by 5 bases, 6 bases remained unmatched. This CDR3 contains 14 residues. The CDR3 DNA reads as TGCGCCAGCGCGAGGACAGGGGGTGATCAGCCCCAGCATTTT. This gives the protein CASARTGGDQPQHF. Full variable domain (outside the CDR3, taken from reference TRBV5-1 and TRBJ1-5): KAGVTQTPRYLIKTRGQQVTLSCSPISGHRSVSWYQQTPGQGLQFLFEYFSETQRNKGNFPGRFSGRQFSNSRSEMNVSTLELGDSALYLCASARTGGDQPQHFGDGTRLSIL.

This chain links TRBV6-1 with TRBJ1-2; 8 positions match TRBD1. The CDR3 runs 16 residues. J lost 0 bases, V lost 3 bases, and 6 bases had no gene match. CDR1 and CDR2 from the germline V gene are MNHNS and SASEGT. The CDR3 bases are TGTGCCAGCAGTGAGGACAGGGTTTCTGCTAACTATGGCTACACCTTC. Translation: CASSEDRVSANYGYTF.

This clonotype was picked up a small number of times. This sequence joins TRBV10-3 and TRBJ2-1; 7 bases are shared with TRBD1. This CDR3 region has 15 residues. Germline CDR1 reads ENHRY; CDR2 reads SYGVKD. The J segment lost 7 bases and the V segment lost 11 bases, leaving 17 bases of the junction unmatched. DNA of the CDR3: TGTGCCCTATCGACCACCGGGACAGTTTGGAATGAGCAGTTCTTC. It is translated as CALSTTGTVWNEQFF.

The rearrangement uses TRBV12-3 or TRBV12-4 and TRBJ1-6, with a possible D match to TRBD1 (6 bases). Trimming stripped 8 bases from V and 5 bases from J, with 13 bases between. The CDR3 contains 14 residues. This CDR3 is CASAWTADNSPLHF. CDR3 bases: TGTGCCAGCGCCTGGACAGCAGATAATTCACCCCTCCACTTT.

In its sample, this clonotype was seen a few times. The chain couples TRBV27 to TRBJ2-3; no clear D gene. V was shortened by 8 bases and J by 0 bases, with 9 bases between the two germline ends. Germline CDR1 and CDR2: MNHEY and SMNVEV (reference sequence). This CDR3 is built from 13 residues. The CDR3 DNA sequence: TGTGCCAGCGCCGTTTTTAGCACAGATACGCAGTATTTT. This sequence encodes CASAVFSTDTQYF.

The chain couples TRBV5-1 to TRBJ2-3; the D is unclear. Germline V gene data show CDR1 as SGHRS and CDR2 as YFSETQ. The CDR3 runs 14 residues. Trimming removed 4 bases from V and 4 bases from J, with 13 bases in between. The CDR3 protein is CASSPGNGADTQYF. DNA for the CDR3: TGCGCCAGCAGCCCAGGAAACGGTGCAGATACGCAGTATTTT.

The J gene is TRBJ1-2, the V gene TRBV2; 8 positions match TRBD1. The CDR3 spans 17 residues. The germline V gene has CDR1 SNHLY and CDR2 FYNNEI. The junction had 16 bases not matched to a gene; V was cut back by 6 bases and J by 4 bases. Written as DNA, the CDR3 is TGTGCCAGCAGCCCCACCCGGACAGGGATGGGGTTCTATGGCTACACCTTC. Its protein is CASSPTRTGMGFYGYTF. The whole variable domain, remainder taken from reference TRBV2 and TRBJ1-2, is EPEVTQTPSHQVTQMGQEVILRCVPISNHLYFYWYRQILGQKVEFLVSFYNNEISEKSEIFDDQFSVERPDGSNFTLKIRSTKLEDSAMYFCASSPTRTGMGFYGYTFGSGTRLTVV.

This clonotype was counted between two and nine times. This chain uses TRBV10-3 with TRBJ2-3; a weak D match, TRBD2 (6 bases). The CDR3 extends over 13 amino acids. V dropped 10 bases and J dropped 3 bases, with 14 bases sitting between them. Germline values: CDR1 ENHRY, CDR2 SYGVKD. As DNA, the CDR3 is TGTGCCAACTCCCCTGGGGGGACAGATACGCAGTATTTT. Translated: CANSPGGTDTQYF.

This clonotype was found a few times. V usage is TRBV13 and J usage is TRBJ2-1, with D tentatively TRBD2 (6 bases). The germline CDR1 and CDR2 sequences are PRHDT and FYEKMQ (reference sequence). V gave up 1 base and J gave up 5 bases, with 9 bases separating them. CDR3 length equals 14 residues. CDR3 bases: TGTGCCAGCAGCTTAGCACTAGCCAACAATGAGCAGTTCTTC. Encoded protein: CASSLALANNEQFF.

This clonotype has at least ten counts. The chain carries TRBV6-2 or TRBV6-3 and TRBJ2-2; no clear D. The CDR3 is made up of 13 amino acids. Germline lookup yields CDR1 MNHEY and CDR2 SVGEGT. V was shortened by 2 bases and J by 3 bases, with 4 bases between the two germline ends. Here the CDR3 reads CASSYRDTGELFF. The CDR3 region has the DNA TGTGCCAGCAGTTACCGGGACACCGGGGAGCTGTTTTTT.

The chain recombines TRBV15 with TRBJ2-1; the D gene could be TRBD1 or TRBD2 (5 bases each). Trimming took 1 base from V and 2 from J, leaving 12 bases between them. This CDR3 is built from 16 residues. Germline loops: CDR1 LNHNV, CDR2 YYDKDF (reference sequence). The chain's CDR3 is CATSRGSGSPYNEQFF. DNA for the CDR3: TGTGCCACCAGCAGAGGTTCAGGGAGCCCCTACAATGAGCAGTTCTTC.

This clonotype was seen more than once but under ten times. The chain combines TRBV20-1 with TRBJ1-2, with 8 nucleotides matching TRBD1. The trim removed 6 bases at V and 2 bases at J, leaving 2 bases unmatched. The CDR3 extends over 12 amino acids. The germline CDR1 and CDR2 sequences are DFQATT and SNEGSKA (reference sequence). CDR3 bases: TGCAGTGCACGGACAGGGAACTATGGCTACACCTTC. This gives the protein CSARTGNYGYTF.

This clonotype showed up many times. The V call is TRBV9, the J call TRBJ1-4; a possible D gene is TRBD1 (5 bases). The V gene lost 4 bases and the J gene lost 8 bases, with 9 bases spanning the gap. CDR1 is SGDLS, CDR2 YYNGEE, per germline. The CDR3 consists of 12 residues. The CDR3 protein is CASSPGEEKLFF. CDR3 nucleotide sequence: TGTGCCAGCAGCCCGGGGGAGGAAAAACTGTTTTTT. Looking up the rest from reference TRBV9 and TRBJ1-4 gives the full variable domain: DSGVTQTPKHLITATGQRVTLRCSPRSGDLSVYWYQQSLDQGLQFLIQYYNGEERAKGNILERFSAQQFPDLHSELNLSSLELGDSALYFCASSPGEEKLFFGSGTQLSVL.

This clonotype was detected many times. The rearrangement joins TRBV29-1 to TRBJ2-7; possibly TRBD1 for D (6 bases). The V end was cut by 4 bases, the J end by 0 bases, with 7 bases between. Germline CDR1 reads SQVTM; CDR2 reads ANQGSEA. This CDR3 region has 12 residues. CDR3 residues: CSVGDNSYEQYF. The CDR3, as DNA: TGCAGCGTTGGGGACAACTCCTACGAGCAGTACTTC.

Remarks on this clonotype: At one boundary the junction diverges from the germline segment, which might be a read error. The rearrangement links TRBV12-3 or TRBV12-4 to TRBJ2-7; D may correspond to TRBD1 or TRBD2 (5 bases each). The CDR3 is 19 residues long. CDR3 sequence (DNA): TGTGCCATCAGTTTAGCGTCTGCCCCCGTCGGTGGGGCCCTCTACGAGCAGTACTTC. It encodes CAISLASAPVGGALYEQYF.

The chain couples TRBV12-3 or TRBV12-4 to TRBJ2-1; TRBD2 aligns across 7 bases. This CDR3 comprises 16 residues. Trimming removed 6 bases from V and 0 bases from J; junction bases left unmatched: 8. In DNA form, the CDR3 reads TGTGCCAGCAGACCCCAGCGGGAAAGCTCCTACAATGAGCAGTTCTTC. Protein product: CASRPQRESSYNEQFF.

The chain links TRBV4-1 to TRBJ1-3; no reliable D call. V lost 4 bases and J 4 bases, leaving 8 bases between the germline ends. The CDR3 contains 13 residues. Germline V gene data show CDR1 as MGHRA and CDR2 as YSYEKL. In nucleotides, the CDR3 is TGCGCCAGCAGCCGCTCGGGGGGAAACACCATATATTTT. It is translated as CASSRSGGNTIYF.

There are a few counts of this clonotype. The chain uses TRBV27 and TRBJ1-1; D is undetermined. Germline assignment: CDR1 MNHEY and CDR2 SMNVEV (reference sequence). The germline V and J ends were trimmed by 6 bases and 5 bases, with 13 bases remaining between them. This CDR3 contains 13 residues. The CDR3 spells CASSLREWTEAFF. CDR3 bases: TGTGCCAGCAGCCTCCGGGAGTGGACTGAAGCTTTCTTT.